This T cell receptor (beta chain) was sequenced in a study of T cell repertoires in cytomegalovirus infection. Study outcomes and limitations: In two of eight donors, the top clonotype was HLA-C-restricted CMV-specific.

A single record per CDR3 protein comes from TCRdb applying MiXCR to the reads. Of under 350,000 distinct CDR3 sequences in the sample, 8% to 9.5% were seen once. The CDR3 covers 12 residues. Trimming cost V 2 bases and J 13 bases; bases outside gene matches: 4. Germline values: CDR1 MNHEY, CDR2 SVGAGI. In regard to this clonotype: Antigen specificity is unknown.

The V gene is TRBV6-5, the J gene TRBJ2-1; 8 nucleotides align to TRBD2. This receptor was identified in a human donor in good health (CMV status not recorded). Some clones in this sample may be carry-over from other donors' samples. The specimen sequenced was PBMCs. The CDR3 sequence is CASSYLSGSQFF. The CDR3 region has the DNA TGTGCCAGCAGTTACCTAAGCGGGAGTCAGTTCTTC.